The source of this T cell receptor (beta chain) is a study of molecular identifiers for immune sequencing clone quantification. Previously reported methods and listed TCR primers produced the bulk TCR libraries. TCRdb reanalysed the PCR reads using MiXCR and keeps one entry per CDR3 protein. This repertoire shows approximately 500,000 distinct CDR3 sequences, around 23% found once; its top ten account for around 0.8%. Germline CDR1 is SGDLS and CDR2 is YYNGEE. This CDR3 has 17 amino acids. Trimming at V came to 3 bases and at J to 0 bases, leaving 5 bases not matched to a gene. Naive CD8 T cells underwent sorting with the CD8+CD4-CCR7+CD45RA+ definition.

The clonotype comes from a human donor in good health. Some libraries in this study had Jurkat cell RNA spiked in. Sequences were obtained from naive CD8+ T cells from blood, with Jurkat cell RNA spiked in. The subset: FACS-sorted CD8+CD4-CCR7+CD45RA+ naive T cells. The V gene is TRBV9, the J gene TRBJ2-6, with TRBD1 matching over 8 bases. The CDR3 region has the DNA TGTGCCAGCAGCGACAGACAGGGGTCCTCTGGGGCCAACGTCCTGACTTTC. This translates into CASSDRQGSSGANVLTF.